This T cell receptor beta chain was retrieved from a study of blood T cell repertoires in COVID-19. The count of this clone is one. Under the authors' procedure: Amplification from reference gene primers served as the basis for estimated nucleated cell counts. This table comes from immunoSEQ multiplex PCR, and its TCRdb copy is limited to in-frame clones, with some not included. The V and J calls and the clone size are those of that table, but D and trimming were determined from the DNA. This sample has about 83,000 clones; about four fifths occur once, and the top ten carry 15% to 18%. Germline CDR1 reads MNHEY; CDR2 reads SVGAGI. V was clipped by 6 bases and J by 11 bases, with 14 bases between them. The CDR3 sequence is 13 residues long.

V usage is TRBV6-5 and J usage is TRBJ1-6; the D gene is possibly TRBD1 (5 bases). The sequence was collected from an elderly woman with acute or convalescent COVID-19. The sample consisted of peripheral blood. In DNA form, the CDR3 reads TGTGCCAGCAGGGACGGGGGTTGGGCACCCCTCCACTTT. Encoded protein: CASRDGGWAPLHF.